Below, 29 T cell receptor beta chains from the same sample are listed, as sequenced in a study of early T cells in non-severe SARS-CoV-2 infection. TCRdb processed the 5' RACE reads anew with MiXCR; each CDR3 protein has one entry. The table lists roughly 56,000 distinct CDR3 sequences, roughly a tenth of them singletons, with over 1% in the top ten. Sample: whole blood. These receptors came from an adult who was a healthcare worker with PCR-confirmed SARS-CoV-2 infection or an uninfected control (not recorded which).

In this sample, this clonotype turned up many times. The chain couples TRBV6-1 to TRBJ1-1, with TRBD1 as a possible D gene (5 bases). V lost 6 bases and J lost 0, with 14 bases in between. The CDR3 has 15 amino acids. Germline V gene lookup returns CDR1 MNHNS and CDR2 SASEGT. CDR3 in amino acids: CASRALQAMNTEAFF. The CDR3 coding sequence is TGTGCCAGCAGGGCACTACAGGCCATGAACACTGAAGCTTTCTTT.

This clonotype showed up just a few times. This chain joins TRBV21-1 and TRBJ2-7; the table gives TRBD1 as D, unverified against the DNA. TRBV21-1 is deemed a pseudogene. The CDR3 is made up of 17 amino acids. The CDR3: CASSKCPSDRGSYEQYV. The CDR3 region has the DNA TGTGCCAGCAGCAAATGCCCTTCGGACAGGGGATCCTACGAGCAGTACGTC.

This clonotype was seen ten or more times. This rearrangement joins TRBV9 to TRBJ2-1, with D uncertain. This CDR3 is 14 amino acids long. Deletions cut 7 bases from V and 0 bases from J, with 11 bases between. CDR1 and CDR2 from the germline V gene are SGDLS and YYNGEE. The CDR3 spells CASGQVSSYNEQFF. Written as DNA, the CDR3 is TGTGCCAGCGGGCAGGTAAGCTCCTACAATGAGCAGTTCTTC.

This clonotype has just a few counts. The chain joins TRBV7-8 to TRBJ1-2; D gene ambiguous. With 4 bases removed from V and 4 bases from J, the gap between germline ends came to 16 bases. This CDR3 is built from 15 residues. CDR1 and CDR2 (germline): SGHVS, FQNEAQ. The CDR3 nucleotides are TGTGCCAGCAGCTCGAAGAGGGCGTTAGTCTATGGCTACACCTTC. It is translated as CASSSKRALVYGYTF.

This clonotype has only a few counts. The genes are TRBV29-1 and TRBJ1-5; D may be TRBD1 (5 bases). Trimming removed 6 bases at V and 7 bases at J, with 19 bases between. The CDR3 runs to 14 residues. Looked up from germline, CDR1 is SQVTM and CDR2 is ANQGSEA. The CDR3 spells CSVSLGQGGQPQHF. The CDR3 DNA is TGCAGCGTCTCCCTGGGGCAGGGAGGCCAGCCCCAGCATTTT.

The gene calls are TRBV2 and TRBJ1-2; D unclear. The germline CDR1 and CDR2 sequences are SNHLY and FYNNEI. With 6 bases removed from V and 13 bases from J, the gap between germline ends came to 12 bases. The CDR3 is made up of 10 amino acids. CDR3: CASSLRPSTF. DNA of the CDR3: TGTGCCAGCAGCCTTAGACCGAGCACCTTC.

This clonotype was counted between two and nine times. The chain couples TRBV7-2 to TRBJ1-2, with 7 positions matching TRBD1. CDR3 length: 14 amino acids. The germline V gene has CDR1 SGHTA and CDR2 FQGNSA. V was clipped by 5 bases and J by 2 bases; unmatched bases: 5. CDR3 nucleotides: TGTGCCAGCAGCGAAGGGACAGAGAACTATGGCTACACCTTC. Translated: CASSEGTENYGYTF. The full variable domain, its missing parts supplied by reference TRBV7-2 and TRBJ1-2, is GAGVSQSPSNKVTEKGKDVELRCDPISGHTALYWYRQSLGQGLEFLIYFQGNSAPDKSGLPSDRFSAERTGGSVSTLTIQRTQQEDSAVYLCASSEGTENYGYTFGSGTRLTVV.

This clonotype has more than one count but fewer than ten. The chain is built from TRBV7-2 and TRBJ2-3; 7 bases map to TRBD2. The CDR3 length is 17 residues. CDR1 is SGHTA and CDR2 is FQGNSA in the germline V gene. The V gene end was trimmed by 2 bases and the J gene end by 0 bases; junction bases not matched to a gene: 8. CDR3 sequence (DNA): TGTGCCAGCAGCTTATATCCAGCGGGGCCTAGCACAGATACGCAGTATTTT. Encoded protein: CASSLYPAGPSTDTQYF.

The chain couples TRBV5-1 to TRBJ1-1; D is unresolved. Trimming removed 2 bases at V and 6 bases at J, with 17 bases between. Germline V gene lookup returns CDR1 SGHRS and CDR2 YFSETQ. CDR3 length: 15 amino acids. CDR3 region: CASSFSESGLAEAFF. CDR3 bases: TGCGCCAGCAGCTTCTCGGAGTCGGGGTTGGCTGAAGCTTTCTTT.

This clonotype was counted between two and nine times. This rearrangement joins TRBV24-1 to TRBJ2-2, with a weak D call TRBD1 (7 bases). V shed 4 bases and J shed 6 bases, with 20 bases lying between them. The CDR3 sequence is 17 residues long. CDR1 KGHDR and CDR2 SFDVKD come from the germline V gene. This CDR3 reads CATSDVTQGGIAGELFF. DNA for the CDR3: TGTGCCACCAGTGACGTCACCCAGGGGGGCATCGCCGGGGAGCTGTTTTTT.

The genes are TRBV19 and TRBJ2-5; 13 positions match TRBD2. This CDR3 has 16 amino acids. Trimming took 6 bases from V and 5 from J; bases not matched to a gene: 9. From germline, CDR1 is LNHDA and CDR2 SQIVND (reference sequence). The CDR3 loop reads CASSKSGTSGDETQYF. The CDR3 nucleotides read TGTGCCAGTAGCAAGTCCGGGACTAGCGGGGATGAGACCCAGTACTTC.

The V and J genes are TRBV7-2 and TRBJ1-5; unclear D gene. Trimming pared 3 bases from V and 5 bases from J, leaving 11 bases between. This CDR3 has 14 residues. Germline V gene sequence: CDR1 SGHTA, CDR2 FQGNSA. The CDR3 here is CASSFRGMYQPQHF. CDR3 nucleotides: TGTGCCAGCAGCTTTAGAGGGATGTATCAGCCCCAGCATTTT.

This clonotype was found many times. V and J are TRBV20-1 and TRBJ1-2; 8 nucleotides agree with TRBD1. This CDR3 has 17 amino acids. Germline CDR1 DFQATT, CDR2 SNEGSKA (reference sequence). J gave up 1 base and V 6 bases, and 16 bases lay outside the gene matches. CDR3 in amino acids: CSAIFHRGTELNYGYTF. Here the CDR3 DNA reads TGCAGTGCAATCTTTCACAGGGGGACAGAGCTTAACTATGGCTACACCTTC.

The J gene is TRBJ2-7, the V gene TRBV24-1; the match to TRBD2 covers 15 bases. Germline values: CDR1 KGHDR, CDR2 SFDVKD. J gave up 4 bases and V 4 bases, and 16 bases lay outside the gene matches. This CDR3 spans 20 amino acids. The CDR3 nucleotides are TGTGCCACCAGTGAGACCTTATCCGGGACTAGCGGGGGGCCGCCTTACGAGCAGTACGTC. Translation: CATSETLSGTSGGPPYEQYV.

This clonotype was counted between two and nine times. The chain couples TRBV20-1 to TRBJ2-3, with 10 bases aligning to TRBD1. Trimming took 1 base from V and 2 from J; bases not matched to a gene: 6. The CDR3 is 16 residues long. Germline V gene lookup returns CDR1 DFQATT and CDR2 SNEGSKA (reference sequence). CDR3 bases: TGCAGTGCTAGAGGCCCCGGGACAGGGGACACAGATACGCAGTATTTT. Translated, it gives CSARGPGTGDTDTQYF.

This clonotype has a count of ten or more. The chain links TRBV2 to TRBJ2-2; 9 bases align to TRBD1. Trimming took 10 bases from V and 3 from J; bases not matched to a gene: 9. The CDR3 loop spans 15 amino acids. Germline values: CDR1 SNHLY, CDR2 FYNNEI. The CDR3 sequence: CATDRTGDYTGELFF. The CDR3, as DNA: TGTGCCACCGACAGGACAGGGGACTACACCGGGGAGCTGTTTTTT.

This clonotype was seen at least ten times. This rearrangement joins TRBV7-9 to TRBJ2-7; D is unresolved. The germline V gene encodes CDR1 SEHNR and CDR2 FQNEAQ (reference sequence). V was pared by 2 bases and J by 0 bases, with 5 bases between. This CDR3 contains 13 residues. For the CDR3, the DNA is TGTGCCAGCAGCTTACTAGTCTCCTACGAGCAGTACGTC. Residues: CASSLLVSYEQYV.

The rearrangement uses TRBV12-3 or TRBV12-4 and TRBJ2-1, with D unresolved. This CDR3 region has 12 residues. V was shortened by 6 bases and J by 4 bases, with 7 bases between the two germline ends. This chain's CDR3 is CASRNQYNEQFF. The CDR3 DNA is TGTGCCAGCAGAAATCAGTACAATGAGCAGTTCTTC.

In its sample, this clonotype was seen a few times. The gene calls are TRBV7-9 and TRBJ2-7; D is ambiguous. Germline-derived CDR1 and CDR2 are SEHNR and FQNEAQ (reference sequence). The CDR3 has 15 residues. Deletions cut 6 bases from V and 0 bases from J, with 15 bases between. The CDR3 DNA reads TGTGCCAGCAGTTTCCTCCCACAGAGCTCCTACGAGCAGTACGTC. Its protein product is CASSFLPQSSYEQYV.

The chain has TRBV6-5 and TRBJ2-2; unclear D gene. This CDR3 contains 16 residues. The germline V and J ends were trimmed by 5 bases and 0 bases, with 13 bases remaining between them. Germline V lookup: CDR1 MNHEY, CDR2 SVGAGI. CDR3 DNA sequence: TGTGCCAGCAGTAGATGGACCTCCGCGAACACCGGGGAGCTGTTTTTT. It specifies CASSRWTSANTGELFF.

The V call is TRBV12-3 or TRBV12-4, the J call TRBJ1-1; D might be TRBD1 (5 bases). CDR3 length equals 14 residues. V dropped 3 bases and J dropped 1 base, with 9 bases sitting between them. The CDR3 DNA sequence: TGTGCCAGCAGTTTGGGGGGGAAGAACACTGAAGCTTTCTTT. It is translated as CASSLGGKNTEAFF.

The rearrangement joins TRBV2 to TRBJ2-7; 8 nucleotides align to TRBD1. CDR1 and CDR2 (germline): SNHLY, FYNNEI. V shed 7 bases and J 2 bases; nucleotides not matched to a gene: 7. This CDR3 is 14 amino acids long. DNA for the CDR3: TGTGCCAGCACCCTCGACAGGGGACCCTACGAGCAGTACGTC. Translation gives CASTLDRGPYEQYV.

The chain joins TRBV30 to TRBJ2-2; TRBD1 aligns across 8 bases. This CDR3 contains 12 residues. V shed 5 bases and J 6 bases; nucleotides not matched to a gene: 2. Germline V gene data show CDR1 as GTSNPN and CDR2 as SVGIG (reference sequence). CDR3 loop: CAWAGGAGELFF. The CDR3 DNA is TGTGCCTGGGCAGGGGGCGCCGGGGAGCTGTTTTTT.

This clonotype turned up a few times. This sequence joins TRBV7-6 and TRBJ1-5; D is perhaps TRBD1 (6 bases). The CDR3 extends over 17 amino acids. Germline assignment: CDR1 SGHVS and CDR2 FNYEAQ. V lost 5 bases and J 2 bases, leaving 19 bases between the germline ends. The DNA of the CDR3 is TGTGCCAGCAGCGTAAAGGCGGGGGGCTTGGGCAATCAGCCCCAGCATTTT. It codes for CASSVKAGGLGNQPQHF. Supplemented by reference TRBV7-6 and TRBJ1-5, the full variable domain reads GAGVSQSPRYKVTKRGQDVALRCDPISGHVSLYWYRQALGQGPEFLTYFNYEAQQDKSGLPNDRFSAERPEGSISTLTIQRTEQRDSAMYRCASSVKAGGLGNQPQHFGDGTRLSIL.

This clonotype showed up just a few times. J is TRBJ2-7 and V is TRBV10-3, with 9 bases identical to TRBD1. From germline, CDR1 is ENHRY and CDR2 SYGVKD. Trimming at V came to 3 bases and at J to 6 bases, leaving 6 bases not matched to a gene. This CDR3 has 14 residues. The CDR3 nucleotides are TGTGCCATCAGTGAAGGGACAGGGCTGGTCGAGCAGTACGTC. As protein: CAISEGTGLVEQYV.

Ten or more counts support this clonotype. The chain links TRBV5-1 to TRBJ2-4; D not resolved. V shed 1 base and J shed 8 bases, with 10 bases lying between them. Germline V gene data show CDR1 as SGHRS and CDR2 as YFSETQ. The CDR3 consists of 13 residues. The CDR3 sequence is CASSLNPVDIQYF. The DNA for the CDR3 is TGCGCCAGCAGCTTGAATCCCGTGGACATTCAGTACTTC.

This clonotype was recorded a few times. J is TRBJ2-4 and V is TRBV11-3; D not certain. This CDR3 comprises 13 residues. V lost 3 bases to trimming and J lost 3 bases, with 6 bases between them. Germline V gives CDR1 SGHNT, CDR2 YENEEA. Here the CDR3 reads CASSLGNKNIQYF. The CDR3 DNA is TGTGCCAGCAGCTTGGGGAACAAAAACATTCAGTACTTC.

This clonotype was detected only a few times. V and J are TRBV20-1 and TRBJ2-3, with a tentative D call TRBD2 (6 bases). The CDR3 totals 14 residues. CDR1 DFQATT and CDR2 SNEGSKA come from the germline V gene (reference sequence). Trimming left V 6 bases short and J 1 base short, with 14 bases between. The CDR3 coding sequence is TGCAGTGCGCAACTAGCTGTGGGCACAGATACGCAGTATTTT. It is translated as CSAQLAVGTDTQYF.

This clonotype was seen ten or more times. The V gene is TRBV18, the J gene TRBJ1-2; D is unresolved. V shed 0 bases and J shed 0 bases, with 17 bases lying between them. Germline lookup yields CDR1 KGHSH and CDR2 LQKENI. The CDR3 has 18 amino acids. The CDR3 region is CASSPPPRPEVSNYGYTF. The CDR3 DNA follows: TGTGCCAGCTCACCACCGCCGAGGCCCGAAGTTTCTAACTATGGCTACACCTTC.